This record covers a single TCR beta chain. TCRdb's table, derived via immunoSEQ multiplex PCR, lists solely in-frame clones and lacks some. Of over 150,000 clones in the sample, more than 85% are singletons; the top ten hold around 2%. The CDR3 is 17 residues long. Germline V gene sequence: CDR1 SGDLS, CDR2 YYNGEE. Germline trimming cut 0 bases from V and 1 base from J; bases unmatched to any gene: 8. The entry originates in a study of control samples from healthy donors and cancer patients. This TCR was sampled from a woman in her forties in good health. The specimen was blood. The chain recombines TRBV9 with TRBJ2-3; 7 nucleotides match TRBD2. The CDR3 region is CASSVAPGGGGTDTQYF. The CDR3 region has the DNA TGTGCCAGCAGCGTAGCCCCGGGGGGTGGGGGCACAGATACGCAGTATTTT.